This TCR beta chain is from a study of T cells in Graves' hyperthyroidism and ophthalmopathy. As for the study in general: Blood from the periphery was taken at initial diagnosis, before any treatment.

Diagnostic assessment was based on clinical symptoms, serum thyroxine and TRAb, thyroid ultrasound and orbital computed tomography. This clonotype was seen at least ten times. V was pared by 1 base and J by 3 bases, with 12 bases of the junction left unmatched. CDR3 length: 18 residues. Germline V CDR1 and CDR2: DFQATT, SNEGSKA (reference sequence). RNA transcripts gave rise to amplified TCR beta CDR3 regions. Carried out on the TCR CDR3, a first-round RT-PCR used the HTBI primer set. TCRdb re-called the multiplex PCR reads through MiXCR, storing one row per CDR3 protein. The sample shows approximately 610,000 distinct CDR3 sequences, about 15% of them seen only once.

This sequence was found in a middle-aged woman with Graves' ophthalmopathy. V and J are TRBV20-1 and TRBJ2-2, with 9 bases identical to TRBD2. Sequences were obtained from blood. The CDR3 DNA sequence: TGCAGTGCTAGAGGGGGTGGAGCGGGAGGTTTGGACACCGGGGAGCTGTTTTTT. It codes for CSARGGGAGGLDTGELFF.